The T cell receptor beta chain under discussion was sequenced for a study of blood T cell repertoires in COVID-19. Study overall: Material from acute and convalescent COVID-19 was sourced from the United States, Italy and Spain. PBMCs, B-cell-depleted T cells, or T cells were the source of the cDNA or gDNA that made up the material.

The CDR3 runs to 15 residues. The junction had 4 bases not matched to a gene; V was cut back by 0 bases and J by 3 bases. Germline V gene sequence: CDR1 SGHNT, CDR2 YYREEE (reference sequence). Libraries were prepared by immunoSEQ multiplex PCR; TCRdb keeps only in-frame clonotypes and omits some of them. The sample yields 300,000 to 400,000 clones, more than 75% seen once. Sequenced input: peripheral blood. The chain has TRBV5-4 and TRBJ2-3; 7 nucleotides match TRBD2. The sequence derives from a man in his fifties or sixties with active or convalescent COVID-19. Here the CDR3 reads CASSLGGEGTDTQYF. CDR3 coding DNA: TGTGCCAGCAGCTTGGGAGGGGAGGGGACAGATACGCAGTATTTT. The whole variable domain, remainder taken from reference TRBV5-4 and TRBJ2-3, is ETGVTQSPTHLIKTRGQQVTLRCSSQSGHNTVSWYQQALGQGPQFIFQYYREEENGRGNFPPRFSGLQFPNYSSELNVNALELDDSALYLCASSLGGEGTDTQYFGPGTRLTVL.